This entry describes one T cell receptor beta chain. After removal of 5 bases from V and 1 base from J, the junction contained 6 bases not matched to a gene. Germline values: CDR1 SGHVS, CDR2 FQNEAQ. The length of the CDR3 is 15 residues. These data come from a study of control samples from healthy donors and cancer patients. Sequenced by immunoSEQ multiplex PCR; TCRdb stores in-frame clones only, minus some. The table records about 130,000 clones, roughly 90% of them present only once. This receptor was taken from a man in his forties in good health. The chain couples TRBV7-8 to TRBJ1-2; TRBD1 matches 8 bases. The sequenced material came from blood. For the CDR3, the DNA is TGTGCCAGCAGCGGCCAGGGGGCGGGTAACTATGGCTACACCTTC. It translates to CASSGQGAGNYGYTF.